What follows are 32 T cell receptor beta chains derived from one specimen sequenced in a study of human T cells and chemical hapten exposure. TCRdb used MiXCR to reprocess the RACE reads, holding one entry per CDR3 protein. The sample lists under 60,000 distinct CDR3 sequences, approximately 11% occurring once. Time point noted: patch test 1, 2 weeks after DPC sensitization. The treatment denotes: therapeutic diphenylcyclopropenone sensitization with weekly scalp DPC. Extraction of total RNA was performed on unfractionated whole blood. Material: whole blood, obtained in connection with sensitization to the hapten diphenylcyclopropenone (DPC). The source of these receptors is a woman aged 40 to 49 with alopecia areata. Some clones in this sample may be carry-over from other donors' samples.

This clonotype was counted between two and nine times. V usage is TRBV3-1 and J usage is TRBJ1-3; D not certain. The CDR3 consists of 11 residues. In germline, CDR1 is LGHDT, CDR2 YNNKEL (reference sequence). V lost 10 bases, J lost 2 bases, and 6 bases lay in between. In nucleotides, the CDR3 is TGTGCCACCAGGACTGGAAACACCATATATTTT. Its translation is CATRTGNTIYF.

This chain uses TRBV5-6 with TRBJ2-1, with 7 bases fitting TRBD2. The ends lost 4 bases at V and 12 bases at J; junction bases unmatched: 7. The CDR3 totals 12 residues. The germline CDR1 and CDR2 sequences are SGHDT and YYEEEE. The CDR3 loop is CASSKETSLQFF. The CDR3 DNA reads as TGTGCCAGCAGCAAGGAGACTAGCTTGCAGTTCTTC.

This clonotype has a handful of counts. V and J are TRBV18 and TRBJ2-7; no firm D call. There are 13 residues in the CDR3. Trimming stripped 2 bases from V and 3 bases from J, with 8 bases between. From germline, CDR1 is KGHSH and CDR2 LQKENI. CDR3 residues: CASSPETFYEQYF. The CDR3 nucleotides read TGTGCCAGCTCACCAGAGACCTTCTACGAGCAGTACTTC.

In this sample, this clonotype turned up a few times. The chain uses TRBV7-2 and TRBJ2-5; maybe TRBD2 (5 bases). CDR1 and CDR2 (germline): SGHTA, FQGNSA. The CDR3 runs 14 residues. Deletions cut 2 bases from V and 0 bases from J, with 7 bases between. CDR3 amino acids: CASSLWRDQETQYF. The CDR3 bases are TGTGCCAGCAGCTTATGGCGGGACCAAGAGACCCAGTACTTC.

This clonotype was recorded at least ten times. The chain has TRBV11-2 and TRBJ2-3; D remains ambiguous. The CDR3 is 17 amino acids. Trimming took 1 base from V and 0 from J, leaving 14 bases between them. CDR1 and CDR2 from the germline V gene are SGHAT and FQNNGV. The CDR3 coding sequence is TGTGCCAGCAGCTTAGGGGCCCTTTGGGGTAGCACAGATACGCAGTATTTT. Protein product: CASSLGALWGSTDTQYF.

In its sample, this clonotype was seen many times. The J gene is TRBJ1-1, the V gene TRBV29-1, with 9 bases identical to TRBD1. CDR1 and CDR2 from the germline V gene are SQVTM and ANQGSEA. The CDR3 is made up of 14 amino acids. The J segment lost 5 bases and the V segment lost 6 bases, leaving 10 bases of the junction unmatched. CDR3 sequence (DNA): TGCAGCGTAGTCACAGGGGGCTCAGGGACTGAAGCTTTCTTT. The encoded protein is CSVVTGGSGTEAFF.

The sample holds many counts of this clonotype. The chain recombines TRBV9 with TRBJ2-3; 9 positions agree with TRBD2. The germline V gene has CDR1 SGDLS and CDR2 YYNGEE. This CDR3 is built from 17 residues. V lost 0 bases, J lost 2 bases, and 7 bases stayed unmatched. CDR3: CASSVESGGLATDTQYF. The CDR3 DNA reads TGTGCCAGCAGCGTAGAGTCGGGGGGACTAGCCACAGATACGCAGTATTTT.

The chain has TRBV14 and TRBJ2-1, with 11 nucleotides matching TRBD2. Germline-derived CDR1 and CDR2 are SGHDN and FVKESK. Trimming at V came to 4 bases and at J to 12 bases, leaving 2 bases not matched to a gene. The CDR3 contains 12 residues. The CDR3 DNA follows: TGTGCCAGCAGCCCCGGACTAGCGGGGCAGTTCTTC. Translated: CASSPGLAGQFF.

There are many counts of this clonotype. This chain connects TRBV14 to TRBJ2-7; tentatively, D is TRBD1 or TRBD2 (5 bases each). Deletions cut 1 base from V and 0 bases from J, with 16 bases between. Germline lookup yields CDR1 SGHDN and CDR2 FVKESK. CDR3 size: 17 residues. The CDR3 DNA reads as TGTGCCAGCAGCCAAGCCACCTCCGGGACCCACTCCTACGAGCAGTACTTC. Translating it yields CASSQATSGTHSYEQYF.

In its sample, this clonotype was seen many times. The chain joins TRBV29-1 to TRBJ1-1; the match to TRBD1 covers 7 bases. J gave up 4 bases and V 7 bases, and 12 bases lay outside the gene matches. The germline V gene has CDR1 SQVTM and CDR2 ANQGSEA. The CDR3 covers 14 residues. CDR3 DNA: TGCAGCGCCCGAGGAGATCGGACAGGCACTGAAGCTTTCTTT. It encodes CSARGDRTGTEAFF. Based on the CDR3 plus reference TRBV29-1 and TRBJ1-1, the full variable domain is SAVISQKPSRDICQRGTSLTIQCQVDSQVTMMFWYRQQPGQSLTLIATANQGSEATYESGFVIDKFPISRPNLTFSTLTVSNMSPEDSSIYLCSARGDRTGTEAFFGQGTRLTVV.

The chain carries TRBV27 and TRBJ1-3; 7 bases agree with TRBD1. This CDR3 has 13 residues. Germline assignment: CDR1 MNHEY and CDR2 SMNVEV (reference sequence). V gave up 6 bases and J gave up 4 bases; unmatched junction bases: 3. This CDR3 is CASRRTGGNTIYF. The DNA of the CDR3 is TGTGCCAGCAGGAGGACAGGAGGAAACACCATATATTTT.

The chain links TRBV12-3 or TRBV12-4 to TRBJ2-2; the D gene is possibly TRBD2 (6 bases). The CDR3 is made up of 14 amino acids. V was shortened by 6 bases and J by 6 bases, with 14 bases between the two germline ends. The chain's CDR3 is CASRGLRSAGELFF. In DNA, the CDR3 is TGTGCCAGCAGAGGACTACGTTCCGCCGGGGAGCTGTTTTTT.

This clonotype was recorded many times. V usage is TRBV7-2 and J usage is TRBJ2-1; D tentatively reads TRBD1 or TRBD2 (5 bases each). CDR1 is SGHTA, CDR2 FQGNSA, per germline. This CDR3 has 13 residues. The germline V and J ends were trimmed by 5 bases and 12 bases, with 17 bases remaining between them. CDR3 DNA sequence: TGTGCCAGCAGCGCGGGCCCCCAAAGGGGGCAGTTCTTC. Protein product: CASSAGPQRGQFF.

This clonotype was detected a few times. The gene calls are TRBV7-2 and TRBJ2-5; D is possibly TRBD2 (5 bases). Trimming left V 3 bases short and J 5 bases short, with 16 bases between. Germline V gene lookup returns CDR1 SGHTA and CDR2 FQGNSA. The CDR3 totals 15 residues. CDR3 bases: TGTGCCAGCAGCTTGTCGAATAAGCGGCCGGAGACCCAGTACTTC. Residues: CASSLSNKRPETQYF.

This clonotype was detected a few times. The chain has TRBV11-2 and TRBJ2-1; 8 nucleotides line up with TRBD1. The V segment lost 5 bases and the J segment 1 base; nucleotides outside the gene matches: 4. This CDR3 has 15 residues. Germline lookup yields CDR1 SGHAT and CDR2 FQNNGV. CDR3 DNA sequence: TGTGCCAGCAGCCCCCGGACAGGGTCCTACAATGAGCAGTTCTTC. Encoded protein: CASSPRTGSYNEQFF. Full variable domain (outside the CDR3, taken from reference TRBV11-2 and TRBJ2-1): EAGVAQSPRYKIIEKRQSVAFWCNPISGHATLYWYQQILGQGPKLLIQFQNNGVVDDSQLPKDRFSAERLKGVDSTLKIQPAKLEDSAVYLCASSPRTGSYNEQFFGPGTRLTVL.

This clonotype was seen repeatedly, ten times or more. The chain links TRBV10-1 to TRBJ2-7, with 10 bases that match TRBD2. J was trimmed by 3 bases and V by 4 bases; bases with no gene match: 3. CDR3 size: 14 residues. Germline V lookup: CDR1 WNHNN, CDR2 SYGVQD (reference sequence). The CDR3 DNA sequence: TGCGCCAGCAGTGCTAGCGGGGGATTCTACGAGCAGTACTTC. Protein sequence: CASSASGGFYEQYF.

Ten or more counts support this clonotype. CDR3 DNA: TGTGCCAGCTCCCTAGGCTTATCTGGGGCCAACGTCCTGACTTTC. This translates into CASSLGLSGANVLTF. This rearrangement joins TRBV18 to TRBJ2-6; D unresolved. CDR1 is KGHSH and CDR2 is LQKENI in the germline V gene. The CDR3 is 15 residues long. V lost 6 bases and J lost 1, with 10 bases in between.

The gene calls are TRBV10-2 and TRBJ2-1; no reliable D call. The CDR3 length is 10 residues. Germline CDR1 is WSHSY and CDR2 is SAAADI. Trimming shortened V by 6 bases and J by 12 bases, and 9 bases separated the two germline ends. CDR3 region: CASSRDVQFF. CDR3 DNA: TGCGCCAGCAGCCGCGACGTGCAGTTCTTC.

This clonotype occurred a few times. This sequence joins TRBV10-3 and TRBJ1-6; D gene ambiguous. Germline assignment: CDR1 ENHRY and CDR2 SYGVKD. The CDR3 runs to 15 residues. V shed 11 bases and J shed 6 bases, with 20 bases lying between them. CDR3 DNA sequence: TGTGCCTCCGGCAGAGCGGCACCAAGTAATTCACCCCTCCACTTT. This translates into CASGRAAPSNSPLHF.

There are many counts of this clonotype. The rearrangement uses TRBV6-5 and TRBJ2-5; tentative D call: TRBD1 (6 bases). This CDR3 comprises 12 residues. Trimming removed 6 bases at V and 4 bases at J, with 9 bases between. The germline gives CDR1 MNHEY, CDR2 SVGAGI. The chain's CDR3 is CASRTDRETQYF. The CDR3 nucleotides are TGTGCCAGCAGGACGGACAGAGAGACCCAGTACTTC.

This clonotype was seen ten or more times. The CDR3 loop is CAISEAETQYF. DNA for the CDR3: TGTGCCATCAGTGAAGCAGAGACCCAGTACTTC. The chain employs TRBV10-3 and TRBJ2-5, with D hard to call. V was clipped by 3 bases and J by 4 bases, with 3 bases between them. The CDR3 is made up of 11 amino acids. Germline CDR1 ENHRY, CDR2 SYGVKD.

This clonotype turned up a few times. The chain recombines TRBV11-2 with TRBJ1-1, with D tentatively TRBD1 (5 bases). V dropped 3 bases and J dropped 0 bases, with 17 bases sitting between them. CDR1 SGHAT and CDR2 FQNNGV come from the germline V gene. The CDR3 is 17 amino acids. Here the CDR3 reads CASSLEGTPYMNTEAFF. CDR3 in DNA: TGTGCCAGCAGCTTGGAGGGGACCCCGTACATGAACACTGAAGCTTTCTTT. Combining the CDR3 with reference TRBV11-2 and TRBJ1-1 gives the whole variable domain EAGVAQSPRYKIIEKRQSVAFWCNPISGHATLYWYQQILGQGPKLLIQFQNNGVVDDSQLPKDRFSAERLKGVDSTLKIQPAKLEDSAVYLCASSLEGTPYMNTEAFFGQGTRLTVV.

This clonotype was seen repeatedly, ten times or more. The gene calls are TRBV5-1 and TRBJ2-3; a possible D gene is TRBD2 (5 bases). Germline V gene lookup returns CDR1 SGHRS and CDR2 YFSETQ. V lost 1 base to trimming and J lost 3 bases, with 12 bases between them. The CDR3 length is 15 residues. CDR3 in DNA: TGCGCCAGCAGCTTGCTGGGTCGAGGGACAGATACGCAGTATTTT. Amino acid sequence: CASSLLGRGTDTQYF.

This clonotype was seen only a few times. The genes are TRBV11-2 and TRBJ2-4; weak D call: TRBD1 (5 bases). This CDR3 region has 13 residues. Germline lookup yields CDR1 SGHAT and CDR2 FQNNGV. Trimming left V 5 bases short and J 16 bases short, with 21 bases between. This chain's CDR3 is CASSPQTRAPLYF. The CDR3 region has the DNA TGTGCCAGCAGCCCACAAACCAGGGCCCCCCTTTACTTC.

About this clonotype: Possible read error: a much larger clone is one base away. J is TRBJ2-7 and V is TRBV6-5; tentatively, D is TRBD1 (6 bases). This CDR3 spans 14 amino acids. Germline CDR1 and CDR2: MNHEY and SVGAGI. Between the trimmed V and J ends, which lost 5 bases and 7 bases, there was a span of 18 bases. The CDR3 protein is CASSMSQGTGEQYF. CDR3 nucleotides: TGTGCCAGCAGTATGTCACAGGGAACGGGGGAGCAGTACTTC.

V gene TRBV20-1 combines with J gene TRBJ1-1; 9 positions agree with TRBD1. The trim removed 6 bases at V and 5 bases at J, leaving 13 bases unmatched. Looked up from germline, CDR1 is DFQATT and CDR2 is SNEGSKA (reference sequence). This CDR3 has 15 amino acids. CDR3 sequence: CSATMPTGGRTEAFF. The CDR3 DNA follows: TGCAGTGCCACGATGCCTACAGGGGGCAGGACTGAAGCTTTCTTT.

This clonotype was seen many times. The chain recombines TRBV28 with TRBJ1-2; 7 positions match TRBD1. V trimming: 5 bases; J trimming: 2 bases; junction bases outside the gene matches: 8. This CDR3 comprises 15 residues. Germline V lookup: CDR1 MDHEN, CDR2 SYDVKM. CDR3 sequence: CASSQMNRGNYGYTF. As DNA, the CDR3 is TGTGCCAGCAGTCAAATGAACAGGGGAAACTATGGCTACACCTTC.

This clonotype has a handful of counts. The junction does not match germline at one end; this may be a read error. The genes are TRBV9 and TRBJ1-5, with no clear D. In germline, CDR1 is SGDLS, CDR2 YYNGEE. This CDR3 contains 15 residues. The CDR3: CVSSPDGSHNQPQHF. Here the CDR3 DNA reads TGTGTCAGCAGCCCCGACGGAAGTCACAATCAGCCCCAGCATTTT.

This clonotype was seen a handful of times. The chain employs TRBV18 and TRBJ2-1; unclear D gene. With 0 bases removed from V and 4 bases from J, the gap between germline ends came to 4 bases. CDR1 and CDR2 (germline): KGHSH, LQKENI. This CDR3 is 13 amino acids long. The CDR3 reads CASSPPGYNEQFF. The CDR3 nucleotides read TGTGCCAGCTCACCACCTGGGTACAATGAGCAGTTCTTC.

V usage is TRBV5-1 and J usage is TRBJ1-2; TRBD1 is a possible D gene (6 bases). Trimming removed 4 bases at V and 2 bases at J, with 15 bases between. The CDR3 totals 15 residues. Germline-derived CDR1 and CDR2 are SGHRS and YFSETQ. The CDR3 loop is CASSQSARGNYGYTF. CDR3 nucleotides: TGCGCCAGCAGCCAATCCGCCAGGGGCAACTATGGCTACACCTTC.

This clonotype has a handful of counts. The chain couples TRBV6-5 to TRBJ2-2; TRBD2 aligns across 7 bases. The CDR3 sequence is 15 residues long. V lost 6 bases to trimming and J lost 1 base; unmatched junction nucleotides: 5. Germline CDR1 MNHEY, CDR2 SVGAGI. The DNA for the CDR3 is TGTGCCAGCAGCACCAGCGGGAAGAACACCGGGGAGCTGTTTTTT. Its translation: CASSTSGKNTGELFF.

The chain is built from TRBV29-1 and TRBJ1-1, with D uncertain. The V end lost 4 bases, the J end lost 0 bases, and 9 bases lay between the germline ends. The CDR3 is 13 amino acids. CDR1 is SQVTM, CDR2 ANQGSEA, per germline. CDR3 in amino acids: CSVVEGMNTEAFF. CDR3 sequence (DNA): TGCAGCGTTGTTGAAGGCATGAACACTGAAGCTTTCTTT.